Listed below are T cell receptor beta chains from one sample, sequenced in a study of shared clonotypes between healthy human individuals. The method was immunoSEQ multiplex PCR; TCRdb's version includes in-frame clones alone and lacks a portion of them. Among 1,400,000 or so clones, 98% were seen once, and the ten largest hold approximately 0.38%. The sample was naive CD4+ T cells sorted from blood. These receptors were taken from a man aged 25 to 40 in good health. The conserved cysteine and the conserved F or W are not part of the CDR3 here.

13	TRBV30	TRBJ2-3	AWSLNGRDTDTQY
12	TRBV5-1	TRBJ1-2	ASSYTGAGGGYT
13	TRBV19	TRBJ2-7	ASSIDRAGAHEQY
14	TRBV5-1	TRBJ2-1	ASSYASGTNYNEQF
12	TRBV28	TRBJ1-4	ASSLTASNEKLF
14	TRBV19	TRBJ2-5	ASSPYGQGVGETQY
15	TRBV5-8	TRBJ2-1	ASSVTSGGLSYNEQF
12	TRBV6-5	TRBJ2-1	AGGGTSGRGEQF
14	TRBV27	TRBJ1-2	ASSFRSIQGAEGYT
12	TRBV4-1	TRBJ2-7	ASSGTGGVHEQY
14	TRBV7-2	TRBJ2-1	ASSLGPAGGHNEQF
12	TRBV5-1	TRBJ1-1	ASSLAGKNTEAF
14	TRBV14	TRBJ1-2	ASSQKRPPSNYGYT
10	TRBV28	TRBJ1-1	ASSPIDTEAF
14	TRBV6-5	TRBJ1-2	ASSYRGSTFNYGYT
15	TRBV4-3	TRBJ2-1	ASSHPRGGVKNNEQF
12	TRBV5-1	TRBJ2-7	ASSYSGTNYEQY
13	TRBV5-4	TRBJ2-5	ASSLAAGGGETQY
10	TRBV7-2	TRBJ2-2	ASSSDTGELF
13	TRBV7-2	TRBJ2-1	ASSRPGRSYNEQF
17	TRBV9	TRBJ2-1	ASSSPIGGVGVSYNEQF
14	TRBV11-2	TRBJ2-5	ASKMLAGGGGETQY
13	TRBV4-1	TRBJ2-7	ASSQWAAGGGEQY
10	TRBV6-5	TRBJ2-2	ASSYTGGELF
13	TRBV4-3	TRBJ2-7	ASSLRMDLGGEQY
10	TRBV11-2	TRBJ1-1	ASSLITREAF
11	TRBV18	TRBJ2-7	ASSPTGSYEQY
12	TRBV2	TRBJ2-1	ASTPFYLDNEQF
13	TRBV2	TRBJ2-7	ASSERQGGSYEQY
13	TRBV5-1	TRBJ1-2	ASSPGRTPGYGYT
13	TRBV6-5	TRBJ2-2	ASSSGTRWSGELF
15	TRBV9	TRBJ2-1	ASSVSISGTGDNEQF
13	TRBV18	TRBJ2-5	ASSPSSVLGETQY
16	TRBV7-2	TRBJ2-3	ASSSRTSGSLSTDTQY
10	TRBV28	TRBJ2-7	ASSRTAYEQY
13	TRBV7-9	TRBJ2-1	ASSLIRAGYNEQF
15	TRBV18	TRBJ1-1	ASSPRFQGARNTEAF
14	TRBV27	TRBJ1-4	ASKGFSGPTNEKLF
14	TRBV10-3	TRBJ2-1	AIGLAGGPGINEQF
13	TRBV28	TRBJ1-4	AITDRRETNEKLF
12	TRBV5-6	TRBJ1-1	ASSLGGVGTEAF
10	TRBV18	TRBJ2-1	ASSPLGRQQF
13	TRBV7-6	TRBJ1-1	ASSHRPRTNTEAF
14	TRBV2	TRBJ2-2	ASSDDWGRNTGELF
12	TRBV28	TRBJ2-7	ASSYGSHTYEQY
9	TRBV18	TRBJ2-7	ASSPLNEQY
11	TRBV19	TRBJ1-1	ASSSRLNTEAF
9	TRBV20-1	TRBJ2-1	RGGSRNEQF
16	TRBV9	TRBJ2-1	ASSASPRSAVAYNEQF
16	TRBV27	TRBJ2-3	ASSLFGLAGGVTDTQY
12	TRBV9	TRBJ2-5	ASSDTGASGTQY